A single sample gave rise to the 30 T cell receptor beta chains below, sequenced in a study of blood T cell repertoires in COVID-19. The protocol was immunoSEQ multiplex PCR, while the TCRdb copy is restricted to in-frame clones and leaves out a portion. This sample has about 320,000 clones; approximately 88% occur once, and the top ten carry around 5%. Sequencing was done on a sample of PBMCs or T cells enriched from blood (not recorded which). These receptors were taken from a man younger than 40 who had recovered from COVID-19.

V and J are TRBV6-4 and TRBJ1-1; 10 nucleotides match TRBD1. Trimming took 5 bases from V and 11 from J; bases not matched to a gene: 8. CDR1 is MRHNA, CDR2 SNTAGT, per germline. The CDR3 totals 13 residues. Here the CDR3 DNA reads TGTGCCAGCAGTCGGGACAGGGGCAGTTATGCTTTCTTT. It yields the protein CASSRDRGSYAFF.

CDR3 nucleotides: TGTGCCAGTAGAAGATACGGAGGGAGCCAGCATTTT. It codes for CASRRYGGSQHF. V gene TRBV19 combines with J gene TRBJ1-5; D is unresolved. V was pared by 6 bases and J by 12 bases, with 15 bases between. This CDR3 has 12 amino acids. Germline V CDR1 and CDR2: LNHDA, SQIVND (reference sequence).

V gene TRBV11-2 combines with J gene TRBJ1-1; 7 bases fit TRBD1. The germline CDR1 and CDR2 sequences are SGHAT and FQNNGV. V lost 1 base, J lost 7 bases, and 9 bases stayed unmatched. The CDR3 covers 15 residues. The chain's CDR3 is CASSLAQTGLGEAFF. The CDR3, as DNA: TGTGCCAGCAGCTTAGCGCAGACAGGGCTGGGTGAAGCTTTCTTT.

The J gene is TRBJ1-5, the V gene TRBV5-6; no clear D gene. This CDR3 is built from 15 residues. CDR1 is SGHDT, CDR2 YYEEEE, per germline. The V gene lost 0 bases and the J gene lost 2 bases, with 9 bases spanning the gap. The CDR3 DNA follows: TGTGCCAGCAGCTTGGGAGGTAGAGGCAATCAGCCCCAGCATTTT. Translation gives CASSLGGRGNQPQHF.

The chain joins TRBV3-1 (or the pseudogene TRBV3-2) to TRBJ1-4, with D maybe TRBD1 (5 bases). Germline CDR1 is LGHDT and CDR2 is YNNKEL (reference sequence). This CDR3 is built from 15 residues. Trimming pared 4 bases from V and 6 bases from J, leaving 15 bases between. This chain's CDR3 is CASSPPGGADEKLFF. In DNA form, the CDR3 reads TGTGCCAGCAGCCCCCCGGGAGGGGCGGATGAAAAACTGTTTTTT.

The V call is TRBV6-1, the J call TRBJ1-2, with D perhaps TRBD1 (5 bases). CDR1 is MNHNS, CDR2 SASEGT, per germline. The V gene lost 2 bases and the J gene lost 7 bases, with 14 bases spanning the gap. The CDR3 extends over 14 amino acids. DNA of the CDR3: TGTGCCAGCAGTGAACAGGGAAGGTTGAGTGGCTACACCTTC. Translated: CASSEQGRLSGYTF.

This clone was seen a single time. The rearrangement uses TRBV5-4 and TRBJ2-1, with TRBD1 as a possible D gene (6 bases). Trimming took 0 bases from V and 4 from J, leaving 8 bases between them. The V gene's germline CDR1 is SGHNT and CDR2 YYREEE (reference sequence). This CDR3 is built from 14 residues. CDR3 nucleotide sequence: TGTGCCAGCAGCTTGGAAGGGGGATACAATGAGCAGTTCTTC. This gives the protein CASSLEGGYNEQFF.

The DNA for the CDR3 is TGTGCCAGCAGTTCCATAGCGGGCCTCCAAGAGACCCAGTACTTC. It translates to CASSSIAGLQETQYF. This sequence joins TRBV6-5 and TRBJ2-5, with 7 bases fitting TRBD2. From germline, CDR1 is MNHEY and CDR2 SVGAGI. This CDR3 contains 15 residues. The J segment lost 1 base and the V segment lost 4 bases, leaving 6 bases of the junction unmatched.

The J gene is TRBJ2-5, the V gene TRBV19; 7 bases agree with TRBD1. The CDR3 extends over 15 amino acids. With 3 bases clipped from V and 2 bases from J, the junction kept 6 bases outside the gene matches. From germline, CDR1 is LNHDA and CDR2 SQIVND (reference sequence). The CDR3 bases are TGTGCCAGTAGTATTGTTGACAGGGAACAAGAGACCCAGTACTTC. Translation: CASSIVDREQETQYF.

The chain combines TRBV19 with TRBJ2-1; TRBD2 agrees at 7 bases. Per germline, CDR1 LNHDA and CDR2 SQIVND (reference sequence). The CDR3 totals 15 residues. After removal of 5 bases from V and 5 bases from J, the junction contained 9 bases not matched to a gene. This CDR3 reads CASSLTGTTHNEQFF. The CDR3 DNA reads TGTGCCAGTAGTCTCACCGGGACTACCCACAATGAGCAGTTCTTC.

The chain carries TRBV9 and TRBJ1-5, with 10 bases that match TRBD1. The CDR3 is 14 amino acids. Trimming at V came to 4 bases and at J to 6 bases, leaving 4 bases not matched to a gene. CDR1 is SGDLS, CDR2 YYNGEE, per germline. The CDR3 here is CASSQDRGIQPQHF. In nucleotides, the CDR3 is TGTGCCAGCAGCCAGGACAGGGGGATTCAGCCCCAGCATTTT.

This chain uses TRBV7-2 with TRBJ1-1; D might be TRBD1 (5 bases). The CDR3 has 14 residues. V gave up 1 base and J gave up 8 bases, with 14 bases separating them. The germline CDR1 and CDR2 sequences are SGHTA and FQGNSA. The CDR3 sequence is CASSLGAGQGEAFF. The CDR3 nucleotides are TGTGCCAGCAGCTTAGGGGCAGGGCAAGGAGAAGCTTTCTTT. Full variable domain (remainder filled in from reference TRBV7-2 and TRBJ1-1): GAGVSQSPSNKVTEKGKDVELRCDPISGHTALYWYRQSLGQGLEFLIYFQGNSAPDKSGLPSDRFSAERTGGSVSTLTIQRTQQEDSAVYLCASSLGAGQGEAFFGQGTRLTVV.

This chain links TRBV27 with TRBJ2-1; D possibly corresponds to TRBD1 (5 bases). Trimming took off 5 bases at V and 0 bases at J, with 11 bases between the two ends. The germline CDR1 and CDR2 sequences are MNHEY and SMNVEV (reference sequence). The CDR3 consists of 15 residues. The DNA for the CDR3 is TGTGCCAGCAGTCTACAGGTAGGCTCCTACAATGAGCAGTTCTTC. Residues: CASSLQVGSYNEQFF.

The genes are TRBV14 and TRBJ2-5; D not resolved. Germline assignment: CDR1 SGHDN and CDR2 FVKESK. V was trimmed by 0 bases and J by 9 bases, leaving 11 bases between them. The CDR3 spans 13 residues. The CDR3 loop is CASSQEVDTSQYF. CDR3 nucleotide sequence: TGTGCCAGCAGCCAAGAGGTTGACACCTCCCAGTACTTC.

This clone was detected once. This chain joins TRBV28 and TRBJ2-7, with 9 bases aligning to TRBD1. The CDR3 spans 15 residues. Germline CDR1 MDHEN, CDR2 SYDVKM. The junction had 8 bases not matched to a gene; V was cut back by 6 bases and J by 2 bases. The CDR3, as DNA: TGTGCCAGCAGGTCTCAGGGACAGGGAACCTACGAGCAGTACTTC. Its protein product is CASRSQGQGTYEQYF.

This rearrangement joins TRBV6-6 to TRBJ2-3; 13 nucleotides agree with TRBD2. Per germline, CDR1 MNHNY and CDR2 SVGAGI (reference sequence). J was trimmed by 3 bases and V by 8 bases; bases with no gene match: 5. The CDR3 runs to 15 residues. The CDR3 bases are TGTGCCAGCGGAACTAGCGGGGGGGCAACAGATACGCAGTATTTT. Encoded protein: CASGTSGGATDTQYF.

The CDR3 here is CASTQWGQGSYNEQFF. CDR3 in DNA: TGTGCCAGCACCCAGTGGGGACAGGGCTCCTACAATGAGCAGTTCTTC. The chain uses TRBV28 and TRBJ2-1; 9 bases fit TRBD1. The CDR3 has 16 amino acids. Looked up from germline, CDR1 is MDHEN and CDR2 is SYDVKM. Trimming cost V 7 bases and J 0 bases; bases outside gene matches: 7.

The chain links TRBV27 to TRBJ2-7; D remains ambiguous. The CDR3 consists of 14 residues. The germline V and J ends were trimmed by 3 bases and 2 bases, with 11 bases remaining between them. Germline CDR1 reads MNHEY; CDR2 reads SMNVEV (reference sequence). CDR3 loop: CASSFRQATYEQYF. In DNA, the CDR3 is TGTGCCAGCAGTTTTCGGCAGGCGACCTACGAGCAGTACTTC.

This CDR3 is CASSALHGGQETQYF. In DNA, the CDR3 is TGTGCCAGCAGCGCCCTGCACGGGGGGCAAGAGACCCAGTACTTC. This sequence joins TRBV7-9 and TRBJ2-5; 7 positions match TRBD2. CDR1 and CDR2 (germline): SEHNR, FQNEAQ (reference sequence). J was trimmed by 2 bases and V by 5 bases; bases with no gene match: 8. The CDR3 has 15 amino acids.

The chain recombines TRBV27 with TRBJ1-5, with unresolved D. The CDR3 loop spans 16 amino acids. V was pared by 4 bases and J by 0 bases, with 13 bases between. CDR1 is MNHEY, CDR2 SMNVEV, per germline (reference sequence). CDR3 DNA sequence: TGTGCCAGCAGTTCGACGGGTCCGTATAGCAATCAGCCCCAGCATTTT. Its translation is CASSSTGPYSNQPQHF.

The chain has TRBV27 and TRBJ1-1; tentative D call: TRBD1 (6 bases). Germline CDR1 is MNHEY and CDR2 is SMNVEV (reference sequence). CDR3 length: 14 residues. The ends were cut back, 6 bases at V and 5 bases at J, with 16 bases in the middle. The CDR3 DNA is TGTGCCAGCAGGTTCCAGGGGTTTCGGACTGAAGCTTTCTTT. It is translated as CASRFQGFRTEAFF.

This chain connects TRBV19 to TRBJ2-3; TRBD1 matches at 9 bases. The V segment lost 1 base and the J segment 4 bases; nucleotides outside the gene matches: 9. This CDR3 contains 17 residues. Germline V lookup: CDR1 LNHDA, CDR2 SQIVND (reference sequence). The CDR3 loop reads CASSIGTGEFGPDTQYF. The CDR3 bases are TGTGCCAGTAGTATAGGGACAGGGGAATTCGGACCAGATACGCAGTATTTT.

The rearrangement joins TRBV11-2 to TRBJ2-7; 7 bases fit TRBD2. Trimming removed 3 bases from V and 0 bases from J; junction bases left unmatched: 14. The CDR3 totals 18 residues. Germline V gives CDR1 SGHAT, CDR2 FQNNGV. The CDR3 sequence is CASSLPAPSGAYSYEQYF. The CDR3, as DNA: TGTGCCAGCAGCTTGCCCGCGCCAAGCGGGGCTTACTCCTACGAGCAGTACTTC.

The chain joins TRBV19 to TRBJ1-5, with a weak D call TRBD1 (5 bases). The V end lost 2 bases, the J end lost 0 bases, and 17 bases lay between the germline ends. The CDR3 has 18 amino acids. Per the germline V gene, CDR1 is LNHDA and CDR2 is SQIVND (reference sequence). The CDR3 is CASSIPHGGRYSNQPQHF. The CDR3 nucleotides read TGTGCCAGTAGTATACCCCACGGGGGACGTTATAGCAATCAGCCCCAGCATTTT.

The chain uses TRBV4-2 and TRBJ2-5; 12 nucleotides line up with TRBD2. CDR3 length: 16 residues. V lost 1 base, J lost 1 base, and 1 base stayed unmatched. Germline-derived CDR1 and CDR2 are LGHNA and YNFKEQ. This CDR3 reads CASSQGTSGVQETQYF. The CDR3 bases are TGTGCCAGCAGCCAAGGGACTAGCGGGGTCCAAGAGACCCAGTACTTC.

The rearrangement uses TRBV7-9 and TRBJ1-2; D perhaps matches TRBD1 (5 bases). This CDR3 region has 13 residues. The germline V gene encodes CDR1 SEHNR and CDR2 FQNEAQ (reference sequence). V gave up 5 bases and J gave up 3 bases, with 10 bases separating them. The CDR3 sequence is CASSPGVDYGYTF. The CDR3 DNA is TGTGCCAGCAGCCCGGGGGTGGACTATGGCTACACCTTC.

This chain connects TRBV5-1 to TRBJ2-1; 8 nucleotides agree with TRBD1. The CDR3 has 15 residues. Per the germline V gene, CDR1 is SGHRS and CDR2 is YFSETQ. Trimming took 3 bases from V and 6 from J; bases not matched to a gene: 8. CDR3 residues: CASSSDRVSSNEQFF. For the CDR3, the DNA is TGCGCCAGCAGCTCGGACAGGGTATCGTCCAATGAGCAGTTCTTC.

The V call is TRBV5-1, the J call TRBJ1-4, with a weak D call TRBD1 (5 bases). Trimming removed 2 bases at V and 0 bases at J, with 8 bases between. The CDR3 loop spans 15 amino acids. Germline V CDR1 and CDR2: SGHRS, YFSETQ. CDR3 sequence: CASSFRQSTNEKLFF. The CDR3 DNA reads TGCGCCAGCAGCTTCCGACAGTCAACTAATGAAAAACTGTTTTTT.

This chain links TRBV3-1 (or the pseudogene TRBV3-2) with TRBJ1-2, with D perhaps matching TRBD1 (6 bases). Trimming cost V 0 bases and J 8 bases, with 16 bases left between them. This CDR3 has 15 residues. The germline V gene has CDR1 LGHDT and CDR2 YNNKEL (reference sequence). CDR3 DNA: TGTGCCAGCAGCCAAGATCTTGCGTCACAGGGCGGCTACACCTTC. Encoded protein: CASSQDLASQGGYTF.

The gene calls are TRBV2 and TRBJ1-1; D may be TRBD1 (5 bases). This CDR3 comprises 14 residues. V lost 6 bases and J 6 bases, leaving 17 bases between the germline ends. Germline lookup yields CDR1 SNHLY and CDR2 FYNNEI. CDR3 nucleotides: TGTGCCAGCAGGGGGGGTGTGGATGCGGCTGAAGCTTTCTTT. The encoded protein is CASRGGVDAAEAFF.